This T cell receptor beta chain stems from a study of cytomegalovirus exposure and HLA in healthy donors. J lost 4 bases, V lost 7 bases, and 11 bases had no gene match. The CDR3 has 15 residues. From germline, CDR1 is SGHDT and CDR2 YYEEEE. PCR employed 60 Vbeta and 13 Jbeta primers. Produced via immunoSEQ multiplex PCR; TCRdb's table is partial and in-frame only. Of fewer than 70,000 clones in the sample, about 76% were seen once. Turning to this clone: Its antigen is still unknown.

Broader study findings: Across all donors, roughly uniform sequencing depth was an assumption of the presence/absence analyses.

Material for sequencing was PBMCs. The J gene is TRBJ2-1, the V gene TRBV5-6, with 7 bases identical to TRBD1. The sequence was collected from a man aged 45-65 years in good health and CMV-seronegative. This chain's CDR3 is CASRRTAGGYNEQFF. The CDR3 nucleotides are TGTGCCAGCCGGAGGACGGCAGGGGGTTACAATGAGCAGTTCTTC.